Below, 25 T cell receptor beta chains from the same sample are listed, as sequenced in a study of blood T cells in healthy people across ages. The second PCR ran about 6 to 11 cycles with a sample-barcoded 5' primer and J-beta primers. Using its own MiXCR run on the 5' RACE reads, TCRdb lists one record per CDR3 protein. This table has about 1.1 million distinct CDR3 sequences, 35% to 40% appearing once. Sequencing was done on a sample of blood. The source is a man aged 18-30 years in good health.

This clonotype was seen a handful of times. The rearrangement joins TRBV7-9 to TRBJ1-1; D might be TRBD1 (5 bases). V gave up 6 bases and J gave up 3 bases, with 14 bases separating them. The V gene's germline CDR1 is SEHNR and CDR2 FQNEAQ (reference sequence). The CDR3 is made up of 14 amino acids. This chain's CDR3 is CASSVPGYHTEAFF. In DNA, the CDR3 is TGTGCCAGCAGTGTTCCAGGGTACCACACTGAAGCTTTCTTT. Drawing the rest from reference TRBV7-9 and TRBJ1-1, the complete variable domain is DTGVSQNPRHKITKRGQNVTFRCDPISEHNRLYWYRQTLGQGPEFLTYFQNEAQLEKSRLLSDRFSAERPKGSFSTLEIQRTEQGDSAMYLCASSVPGYHTEAFFGQGTRLTVV.

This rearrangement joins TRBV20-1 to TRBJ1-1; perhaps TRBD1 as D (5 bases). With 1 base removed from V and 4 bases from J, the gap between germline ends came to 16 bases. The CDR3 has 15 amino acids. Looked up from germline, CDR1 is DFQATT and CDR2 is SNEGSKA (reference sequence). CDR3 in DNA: TGCAGTGCTAGAGCTGCAGGACAAATGAGCACTGAAGCTTTCTTT. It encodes CSARAAGQMSTEAFF.

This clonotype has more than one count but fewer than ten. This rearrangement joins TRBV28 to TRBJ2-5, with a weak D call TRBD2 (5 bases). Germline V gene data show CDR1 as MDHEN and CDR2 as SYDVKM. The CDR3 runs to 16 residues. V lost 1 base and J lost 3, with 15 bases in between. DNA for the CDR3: TGTGCCAGCAGTTTATCGCTCGGGATCCTGGAAGAGACCCAGTACTTC. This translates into CASSLSLGILEETQYF.

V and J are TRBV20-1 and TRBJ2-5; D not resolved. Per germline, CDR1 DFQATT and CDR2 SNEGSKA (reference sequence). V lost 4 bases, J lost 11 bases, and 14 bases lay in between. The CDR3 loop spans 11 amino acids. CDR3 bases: TGCAGTGCTATTTCCTACAATGAGCAGTACTTC. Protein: CSAISYNEQYF.

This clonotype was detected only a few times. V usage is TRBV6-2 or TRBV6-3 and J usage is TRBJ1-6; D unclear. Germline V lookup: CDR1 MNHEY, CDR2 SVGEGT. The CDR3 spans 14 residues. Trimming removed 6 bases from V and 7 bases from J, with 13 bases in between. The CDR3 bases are TGTGCCAGCAGACCATCACGGACCAATTCACCCCTCCACTTT. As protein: CASRPSRTNSPLHF.

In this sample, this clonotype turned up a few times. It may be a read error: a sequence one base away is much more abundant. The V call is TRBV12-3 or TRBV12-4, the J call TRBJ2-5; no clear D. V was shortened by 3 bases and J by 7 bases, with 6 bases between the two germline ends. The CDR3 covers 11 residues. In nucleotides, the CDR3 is TGTGCCAGCAGTTTCTTGGGGACCCAGTACTTC. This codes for CASSFLGTQYF.

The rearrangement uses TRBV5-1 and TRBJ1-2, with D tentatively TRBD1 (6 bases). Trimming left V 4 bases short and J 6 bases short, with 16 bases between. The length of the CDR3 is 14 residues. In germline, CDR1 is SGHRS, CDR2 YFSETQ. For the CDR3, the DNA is TGCGCCAGCAGCCCCTCAGGGGTTGTCGATGGCTACACCTTC. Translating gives CASSPSGVVDGYTF.

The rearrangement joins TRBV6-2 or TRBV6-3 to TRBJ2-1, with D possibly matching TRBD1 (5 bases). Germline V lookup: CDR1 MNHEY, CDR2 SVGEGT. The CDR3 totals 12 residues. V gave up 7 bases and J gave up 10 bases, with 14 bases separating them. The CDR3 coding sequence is TGTGCCAGCAAGGGGCCGACCTACGAGCAGTTCTTC. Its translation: CASKGPTYEQFF.

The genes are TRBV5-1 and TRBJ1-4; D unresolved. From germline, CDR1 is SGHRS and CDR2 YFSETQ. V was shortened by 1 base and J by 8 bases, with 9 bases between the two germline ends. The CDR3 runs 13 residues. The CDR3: CASSLTVGEKLFF. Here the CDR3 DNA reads TGCGCCAGCAGCTTGACCGTGGGAGAAAAACTGTTTTTT.

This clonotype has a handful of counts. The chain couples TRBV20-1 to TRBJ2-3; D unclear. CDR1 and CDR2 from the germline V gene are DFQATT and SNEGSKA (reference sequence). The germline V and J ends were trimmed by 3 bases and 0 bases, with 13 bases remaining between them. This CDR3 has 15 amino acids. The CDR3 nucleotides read TGCAGTGCTAGGGTCCTCGAGTCTAGCACAGATACGCAGTATTTT. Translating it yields CSARVLESSTDTQYF.

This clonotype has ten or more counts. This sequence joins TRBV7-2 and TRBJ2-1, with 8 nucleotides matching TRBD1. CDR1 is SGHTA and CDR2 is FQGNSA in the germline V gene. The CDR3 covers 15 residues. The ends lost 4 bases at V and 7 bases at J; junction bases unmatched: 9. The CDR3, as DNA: TGTGCCAGCAGCTCCAGGACAGGGATGGGGAATGAGCAGTTCTTC. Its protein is CASSSRTGMGNEQFF.

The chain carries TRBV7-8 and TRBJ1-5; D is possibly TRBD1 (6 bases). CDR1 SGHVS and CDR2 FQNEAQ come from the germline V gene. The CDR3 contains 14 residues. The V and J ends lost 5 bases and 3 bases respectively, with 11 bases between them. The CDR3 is CASSLDSPNQPQHF. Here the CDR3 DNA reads TGTGCCAGCAGCCTGGACAGCCCCAATCAGCCCCAGCATTTT.

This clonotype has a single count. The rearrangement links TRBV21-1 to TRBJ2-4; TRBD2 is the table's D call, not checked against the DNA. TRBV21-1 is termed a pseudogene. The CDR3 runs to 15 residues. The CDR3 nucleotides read TGTGCCAGCAGCAAAGGGGTCGGTAAAGGGCCTCCTGCCTACTTC. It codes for CASSKGVGKGPPAYF.

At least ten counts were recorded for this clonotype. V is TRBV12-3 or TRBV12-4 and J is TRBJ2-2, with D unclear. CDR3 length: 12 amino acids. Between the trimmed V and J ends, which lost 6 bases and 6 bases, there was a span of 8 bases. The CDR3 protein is CASSLSPGELFF. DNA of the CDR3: TGTGCCAGCAGCCTCAGCCCCGGGGAGCTGTTTTTT.

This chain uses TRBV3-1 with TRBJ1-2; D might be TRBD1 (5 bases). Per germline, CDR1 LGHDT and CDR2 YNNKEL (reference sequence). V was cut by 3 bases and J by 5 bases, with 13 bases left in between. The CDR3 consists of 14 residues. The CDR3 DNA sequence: TGTGCCAGCAGCCATTCAGGGATCCGGTATGGCTACACCTTC. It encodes CASSHSGIRYGYTF.

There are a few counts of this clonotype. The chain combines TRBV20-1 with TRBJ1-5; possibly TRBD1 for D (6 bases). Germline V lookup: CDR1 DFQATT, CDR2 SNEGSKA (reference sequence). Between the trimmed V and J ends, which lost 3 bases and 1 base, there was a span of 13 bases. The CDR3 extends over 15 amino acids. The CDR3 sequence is CSARLGGSSNQPQHF. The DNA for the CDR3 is TGCAGTGCTAGGCTGGGGGGCTCGAGCAATCAGCCCCAGCATTTT.

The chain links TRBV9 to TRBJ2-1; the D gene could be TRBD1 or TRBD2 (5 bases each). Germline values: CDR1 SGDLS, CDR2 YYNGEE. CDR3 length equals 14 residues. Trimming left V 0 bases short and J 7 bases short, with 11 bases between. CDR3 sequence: CASSVDPGGNEQFF. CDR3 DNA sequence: TGTGCCAGCAGCGTAGATCCTGGGGGAAATGAGCAGTTCTTC.

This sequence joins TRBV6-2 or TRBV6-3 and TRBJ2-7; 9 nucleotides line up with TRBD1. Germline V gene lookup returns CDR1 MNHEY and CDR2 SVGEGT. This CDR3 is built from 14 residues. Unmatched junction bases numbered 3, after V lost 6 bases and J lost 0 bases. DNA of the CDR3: TGTGCCAGCAGGGACAGGGGTTCCTCCTACGAGCAGTACTTC. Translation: CASRDRGSSYEQYF.

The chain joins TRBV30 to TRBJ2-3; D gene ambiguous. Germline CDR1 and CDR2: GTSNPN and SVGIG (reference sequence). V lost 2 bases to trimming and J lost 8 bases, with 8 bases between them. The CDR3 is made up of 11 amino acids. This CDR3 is CAWSTPSTQYF. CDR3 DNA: TGTGCCTGGAGTACCCCTAGTACGCAGTATTTT. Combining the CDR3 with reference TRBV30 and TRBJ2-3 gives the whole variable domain SQTIHQWPATLVQPVGSPLSLECTVEGTSNPNLYWYRQAAGRGLQLLFYSVGIGQISSEVPQNLSASRPQDRQFILSSKKLLLSDSGFYLCAWSTPSTQYFGPGTRLTVL.

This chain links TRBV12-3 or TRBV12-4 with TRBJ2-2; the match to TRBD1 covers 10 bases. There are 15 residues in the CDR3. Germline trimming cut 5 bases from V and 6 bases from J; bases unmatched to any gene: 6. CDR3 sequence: CASSATGTGAGELFF. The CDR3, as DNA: TGTGCCAGCAGTGCGACCGGGACAGGGGCCGGGGAGCTGTTTTTT.

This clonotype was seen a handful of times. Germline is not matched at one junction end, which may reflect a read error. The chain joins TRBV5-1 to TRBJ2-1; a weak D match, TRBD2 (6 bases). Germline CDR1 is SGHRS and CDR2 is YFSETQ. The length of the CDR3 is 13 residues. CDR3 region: CASTLGGNNEQFF. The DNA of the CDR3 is TGCGCCAGCACCTTGGGGGGAAACAATGAGCAGTTCTTC.

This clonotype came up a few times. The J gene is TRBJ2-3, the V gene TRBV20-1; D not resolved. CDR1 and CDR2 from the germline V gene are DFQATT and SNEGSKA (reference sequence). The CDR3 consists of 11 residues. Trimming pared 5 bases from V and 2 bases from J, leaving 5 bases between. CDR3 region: CSAADTDTQYF. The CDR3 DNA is TGCAGTGCTGCCGACACAGATACGCAGTATTTT.

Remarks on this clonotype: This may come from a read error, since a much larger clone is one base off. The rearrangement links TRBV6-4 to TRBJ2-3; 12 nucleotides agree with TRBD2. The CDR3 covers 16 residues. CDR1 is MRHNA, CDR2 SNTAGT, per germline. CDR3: CASSQTSGGHTDMQYF. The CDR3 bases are TGTGCCAGCAGCCAGACTAGCGGGGGCCACACAGATATGCAGTATTTT.

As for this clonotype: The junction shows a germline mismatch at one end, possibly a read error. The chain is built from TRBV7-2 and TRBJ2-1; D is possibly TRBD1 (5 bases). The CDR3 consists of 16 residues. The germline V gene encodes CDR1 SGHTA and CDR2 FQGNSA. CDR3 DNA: TGTGCCAGCAGCACATCGCAGGGTTTGGCCTACAAGGAGCAGTTCTTC. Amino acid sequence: CASSTSQGLAYKEQFF.

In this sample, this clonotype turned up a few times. The CDR3 protein is CASSQDGGDYNEQYF. DNA for the CDR3: TGCGCCAGCAGCCAAGATGGGGGGGATTACAATGAGCAGTACTTC. The chain recombines TRBV4-1 with TRBJ2-5; 7 bases agree with TRBD2. J lost 11 bases, V lost 0 bases, and 12 bases had no gene match. Germline CDR1 reads MGHRA; CDR2 reads YSYEKL. There are 15 residues in the CDR3.